A selection of T cell receptor beta chains follows, all from one sample in a study of T cell responses to AZD1222 COVID-19 vaccine. Libraries were prepared by immunoSEQ multiplex PCR; TCRdb keeps only in-frame clonotypes and omits some of them. The table lists around 150,000 clones, around 93% of them singletons. The material sequenced was peripheral blood, taken on day 0 of AZD1222 vaccination. The origin of the receptors is an adult in good health. The CDR3 runs from the conserved cysteine through the conserved F or W. D genes are given only for firm matches. Size is omitted from some rows. Given values are once, few, many or a class for expanded clones.

cdr3_length j_call d_call v_call clone_size cdr3_aa cdr3_nt
15 TRBJ2-7 TRBD2 TRBV28 NA CATRGSGRLPYEQYF TGTGCCACCCGGGGTAGCGGGAGACTCCCCTACGAGCAGTACTTC
13 TRBJ1-4 NA TRBV29-1 NA CSVTQGIGEKLFF TGCAGCGTTACCCAGGGAATAGGGGAAAAACTGTTTTTT
11 TRBJ1-4 NA TRBV29-1 once CSVFFAEKLFF TGCAGCGTTTTTTTTGCCGAAAAACTGTTTTTT
16 TRBJ1-1 NA TRBV6-5 NA CASSYGSGVGNTEAFF TGTGCCAGCAGTTATGGGTCAGGGGTGGGGAACACTGAAGCTTTCTTT
18 TRBJ2-3 TRBD2 TRBV11-2 NA CASSLGGLAGAVTDTQYF TGTGCCAGCAGCTTAGGAGGACTAGCGGGGGCCGTCACAGATACGCAGTATTTT
12 TRBJ1-5 NA TRBV6-5 once CASSPGIGPQHF TGTGCCAGCAGTCCAGGGATCGGGCCCCAGCATTTT
16 TRBJ2-2 TRBD1 TRBV4-2 NA CASSQVGTGDTGELFF TGTGCCAGCAGCCAAGTAGGGACAGGAGACACCGGGGAGCTGTTTTTT
14 TRBJ2-7 NA TRBV7-8 few CASSWGRGSYEQYF TGTGCCAGCAGCTGGGGCAGGGGTTCCTACGAGCAGTACTTC
16 TRBJ2-3 TRBD2 TRBV7-2 NA CASSLAVAGGTDTQYF TGTGCCAGCAGCTTAGCGGTAGCGGGGGGCACAGATACGCAGTATTTT
16 TRBJ1-2 NA TRBV30 NA CAWTLFVRGQGYGYTF TGTGCCTGGACCCTTTTCGTCCGGGGGCAGGGCTATGGCTACACCTTC
13 TRBJ1-2 TRBD1 TRBV19 NA CASSPKTGGGYTF TGTGCCAGTAGTCCGAAGACAGGGGGTGGCTACACCTTC
12 TRBJ1-2 NA TRBV5-1 NA CASSLVGGGYTF TGCGCCAGCAGCTTGGTCGGGGGCGGCTACACCTTC
15 TRBJ2-3 TRBD2 TRBV5-1 NA CASSLGGLAADTQYF TGCGCCAGCAGCTTGGGTGGACTAGCCGCAGATACGCAGTATTTT
14 TRBJ1-1 NA TRBV18 NA CASSPVQGNTEAFF TGTGCCAGCTCACCCGTACAGGGGAACACTGAAGCTTTCTTT
18 TRBJ2-1 TRBD2 TRBV2 few CASSEAPGLAGYYNEQFF TGTGCCAGCAGTGAAGCCCCTGGACTAGCGGGCTACTACAATGAGCAGTTCTTC
17 TRBJ1-3 NA TRBV7-9 NA CASSVDPDLGSGNTIYF TGTGCCAGCAGCGTAGATCCGGACCTTGGCTCTGGAAACACCATATATTTT
15 TRBJ1-2 TRBD1 TRBV30 NA CAWNKIQGAGYGYTF TGTGCCTGGAACAAAATACAGGGGGCTGGCTATGGCTACACCTTC
16 TRBJ2-7 NA TRBV28 NA CASSPPGRRAGYEQYF TGTGCCAGCAGTCCACCCGGTCGGAGGGCGGGGTACGAGCAGTACTTC
12 TRBJ2-2 NA TRBV5-1 NA CASSFDTGELFF TGCGCCAGCAGCTTCGACACCGGGGAGCTGTTTTTT
16 TRBJ2-1 NA TRBV7-9 NA CASSLSGQDRRDEQFF TGTGCCAGCAGCTTATCTGGGCAGGATAGGAGAGATGAGCAGTTCTTC
14 TRBJ2-2 NA TRBV30 NA CAWSEAANTGELFF TGTGCCTGGAGTGAGGCTGCGAACACCGGGGAGCTGTTTTTT
14 TRBJ2-5 TRBD1 TRBV11-3 NA CASSRTGSQETQYF TGTGCCAGCAGCCGGACAGGAAGTCAAGAGACCCAGTACTTC
14 TRBJ1-2 TRBD1 TRBV28 NA CASSLGQANYGYTF TGTGCCAGCAGTTTAGGACAGGCTAACTATGGCTACACCTTC
13 TRBJ1-1 NA TRBV19 NA CASSDRRDTEAFF TGTGCCAGTAGTGATCGGAGGGACACTGAAGCTTTCTTT
14 TRBJ2-3 TRBD1 TRBV5-1 NA CASSARGRTDTQYF TGCGCCAGCAGCGCCAGGGGGCGGACAGATACGCAGTATTTT
13 TRBJ2-7 NA TRBV7-2 NA CASSERGVYEQYF TGTGCCAGCAGCGAAAGGGGGGTTTACGAGCAGTACTTC
11 TRBJ2-5 NA TRBV20-1 NA CSSTAQETQYF TGCAGCTCTACAGCCCAAGAGACCCAGTACTTC
13 TRBJ1-2 NA TRBV5-6 NA CASSRDGNYGYTF TGTGCCAGCAGCCGGGACGGTAACTATGGCTACACCTTC
14 TRBJ1-5 NA TRBV27 NA CASSLRQGWQPQHF TGTGCCAGCAGTTTACGGCAGGGGTGGCAGCCCCAGCATTTT
15 TRBJ2-2 NA TRBV18 NA CASSPPFVGTGELFF TGTGCCAGCTCACCACCGTTTGTGGGAACCGGGGAGCTGTTTTTT
15 TRBJ2-3 NA TRBV7-2 NA CASSLGLGEADTQYF TGTGCCAGCAGCTTAGGGCTCGGGGAGGCAGATACGCAGTATTTT
12 TRBJ2-2 NA TRBV24-1 NA CATSDLTGELFF TGTGCCACCAGTGATCTTACCGGGGAGCTGTTTTTT
15 TRBJ1-1 NA TRBV7-8 NA CASSLGNGQNTEAFF TGTGCCAGCAGCTTAGGGAACGGGCAGAACACTGAAGCTTTCTTT
12 TRBJ1-1 NA TRBV30 NA CAWSVWDGEAFF TGTGCCTGGAGTGTATGGGACGGTGAAGCTTTCTTT
14 TRBJ2-1 NA TRBV3-1/TRBV3-2 NA CASSPSGLYNEQFF TGTGCCAGCAGCCCCTCAGGGCTTTACAATGAGCAGTTCTTC
15 TRBJ2-1 TRBD1 TRBV7-3 NA CASSPTGGSYNEQFF TGTGCCAGCAGCCCAACAGGGGGCTCCTACAATGAGCAGTTCTTC
15 TRBJ2-1 TRBD1 TRBV5-1 once CASRKGQGVSNEQFF TGCGCCAGCAGGAAGGGACAGGGTGTGTCCAATGAGCAGTTCTTC
14 TRBJ2-7 NA TRBV5-1 NA CASSPSGGPYEQYF TGCGCCAGCAGCCCGAGTGGGGGACCCTACGAGCAGTACTTC
15 TRBJ1-2 NA TRBV19 NA CASTATGPDNYGYTF TGTGCCAGTACTGCCACAGGTCCCGATAACTATGGCTACACCTTC
17 TRBJ2-1 TRBD2 TRBV28 NA CASSLAASGQTYNEQFF TGTGCCAGCAGTCTAGCGGCTAGCGGGCAAACCTACAATGAGCAGTTCTTC
13 TRBJ2-4 NA TRBV28 NA CASSQGLSNIQYF TGTGCCAGCAGTCAAGGGCTGTCGAACATTCAGTACTTC
15 TRBJ2-3 TRBD1 TRBV10-1 once CATEEGQGFADTQYF TGCGCCACCGAAGAGGGACAGGGGTTTGCAGATACGCAGTATTTT
15 TRBJ1-2 NA TRBV19 NA CASSIDSRQVYGYTF TGTGCCAGTAGTATAGATTCCAGACAGGTCTATGGCTACACCTTC
16 TRBJ1-6 TRBD1 TRBV18 once CASSPNIGQGNSPLHF TGTGCCAGCTCACCAAATATTGGACAGGGCAATTCACCCCTCCACTTT
14 TRBJ2-3 NA TRBV27 NA CASSTGLHTDTQYF TGTGCCAGCAGTACGGGACTTCACACAGATACGCAGTATTTT
14 TRBJ2-4 TRBD1 TRBV2 NA CASSEEVGGHIQYF TGTGCCAGCAGTGAAGAGGTAGGGGGCCACATTCAGTACTTC
16 TRBJ1-1 NA TRBV7-3 NA CASSLTRTEKNTEAFF TGTGCCAGCAGCTTAACTAGGACAGAGAAGAACACTGAAGCTTTCTTT
16 TRBJ1-6 NA TRBV5-4 NA CASSLTSGVYNSPLHF TGTGCCAGCAGCTTGACTTCAGGGGTCTATAATTCACCCCTCCACTTT
17 TRBJ2-1 TRBD2 TRBV3-1/TRBV3-2 NA CASSHTILAGAYNEQFF TGTGCCAGCAGCCACACCATTCTAGCGGGGGCCTACAATGAGCAGTTCTTC
12 TRBJ1-6 NA TRBV3-1/TRBV3-2 NA CASSQVNSPLHF TGTGCCAGCAGCCAAGTTAATTCACCCCTCCACTTT
14 TRBJ2-1 NA TRBV9 once CASSVVGEGDEQFF TGTGCCAGCAGCGTAGTAGGGGAAGGAGATGAGCAGTTCTTC